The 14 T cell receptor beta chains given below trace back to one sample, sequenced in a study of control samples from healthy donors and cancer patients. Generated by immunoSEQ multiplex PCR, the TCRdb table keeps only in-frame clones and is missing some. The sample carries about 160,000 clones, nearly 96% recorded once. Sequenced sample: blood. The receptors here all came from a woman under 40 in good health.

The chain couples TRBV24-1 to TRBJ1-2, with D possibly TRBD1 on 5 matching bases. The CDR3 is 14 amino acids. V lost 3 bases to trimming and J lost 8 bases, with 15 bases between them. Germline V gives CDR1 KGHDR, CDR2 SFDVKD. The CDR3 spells CATSDPYGGGGYTF. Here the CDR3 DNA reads TGTGCCACCAGTGATCCGTACGGGGGTGGAGGCTACACCTTC.

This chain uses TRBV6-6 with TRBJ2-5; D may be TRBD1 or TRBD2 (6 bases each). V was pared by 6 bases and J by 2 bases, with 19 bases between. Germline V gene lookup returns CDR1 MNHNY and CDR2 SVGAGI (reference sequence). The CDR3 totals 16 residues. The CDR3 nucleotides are TGTGCCAGCAGCGGGCTTTCGGGGGCGCCGCAAGAGACCCAGTACTTC. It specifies CASSGLSGAPQETQYF.

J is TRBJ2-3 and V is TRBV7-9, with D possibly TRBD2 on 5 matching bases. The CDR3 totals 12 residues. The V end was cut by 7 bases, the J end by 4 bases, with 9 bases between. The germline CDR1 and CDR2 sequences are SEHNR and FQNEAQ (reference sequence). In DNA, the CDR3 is TGTGCCAGCACTCCCGGGGCAGATACGCAGTATTTT. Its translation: CASTPGADTQYF.

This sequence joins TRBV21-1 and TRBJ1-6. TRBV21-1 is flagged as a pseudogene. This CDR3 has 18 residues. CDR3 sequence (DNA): TGTGCCAGCAGCAAAGTTGTCGGGTGGGACGCCACTAATTCACCCCTCCACTTT. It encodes CASSKVVGWDATNSPLHF.

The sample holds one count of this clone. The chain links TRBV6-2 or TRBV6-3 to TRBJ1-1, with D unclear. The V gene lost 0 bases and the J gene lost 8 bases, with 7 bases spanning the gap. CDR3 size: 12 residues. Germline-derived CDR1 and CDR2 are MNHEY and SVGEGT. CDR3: CASSYSRTEAFF. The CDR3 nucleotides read TGTGCCAGCAGTTACTCGAGGACGGAAGCTTTCTTT.

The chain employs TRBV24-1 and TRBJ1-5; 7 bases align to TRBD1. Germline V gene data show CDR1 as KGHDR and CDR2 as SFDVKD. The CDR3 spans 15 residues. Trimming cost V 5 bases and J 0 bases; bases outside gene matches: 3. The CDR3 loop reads CATSATGTSNQPQHF. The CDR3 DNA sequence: TGTGCCACCAGTGCGACAGGGACTAGCAATCAGCCCCAGCATTTT.

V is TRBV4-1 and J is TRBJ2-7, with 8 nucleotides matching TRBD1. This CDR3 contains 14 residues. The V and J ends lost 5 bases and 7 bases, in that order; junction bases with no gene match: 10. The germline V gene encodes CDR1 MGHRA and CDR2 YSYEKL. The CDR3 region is CASSSGQGALEQYF. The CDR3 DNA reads TGCGCCAGCAGCTCGGGGCAGGGGGCGCTTGAGCAGTACTTC.

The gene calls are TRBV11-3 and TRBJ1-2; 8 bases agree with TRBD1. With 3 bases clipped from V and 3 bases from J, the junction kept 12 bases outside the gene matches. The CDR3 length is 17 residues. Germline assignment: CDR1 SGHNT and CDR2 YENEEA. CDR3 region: CASSFRWMSGGDYGYTF. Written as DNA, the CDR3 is TGTGCCAGCAGCTTCCGTTGGATGTCAGGGGGCGACTATGGCTACACCTTC.

The CDR3 reads CASSQAQGGEQFF. CDR3 sequence (DNA): TGCGCCAGCAGCCAAGCCCAGGGTGGGGAGCAGTTCTTC. The J gene is TRBJ2-1, the V gene TRBV4-1, with D perhaps matching TRBD1 (5 bases). The germline V gene has CDR1 MGHRA and CDR2 YSYEKL. V dropped 1 base and J dropped 10 bases, with 11 bases sitting between them. The CDR3 contains 13 residues.

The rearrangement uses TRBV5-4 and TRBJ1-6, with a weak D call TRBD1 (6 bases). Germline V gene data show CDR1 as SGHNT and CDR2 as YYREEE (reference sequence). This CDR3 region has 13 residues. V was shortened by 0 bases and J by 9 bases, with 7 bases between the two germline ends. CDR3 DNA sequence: TGTGCCAGCAGCTTGGACAGGGTTTCACCCCTCCACTTT. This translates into CASSLDRVSPLHF. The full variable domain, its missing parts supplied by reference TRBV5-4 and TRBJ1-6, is ETGVTQSPTHLIKTRGQQVTLRCSSQSGHNTVSWYQQALGQGPQFIFQYYREEENGRGNFPPRFSGLQFPNYSSELNVNALELDDSALYLCASSLDRVSPLHFGNGTRLTVT.

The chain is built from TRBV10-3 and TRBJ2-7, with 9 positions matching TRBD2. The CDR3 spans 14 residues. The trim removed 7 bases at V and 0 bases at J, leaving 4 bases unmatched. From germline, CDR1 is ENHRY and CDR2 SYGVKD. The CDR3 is CAINEREDSYEQYF. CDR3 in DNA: TGTGCCATCAACGAGCGGGAGGACTCCTACGAGCAGTACTTC.

This CDR3 reads CASSPGTGRSWETQYF. CDR3 in DNA: TGTGCCAGCAGCCCCGGGACAGGGAGGAGTTGGGAGACCCAGTACTTC. V usage is TRBV13 and J usage is TRBJ2-5; 9 bases are a match to TRBD1. Unmatched junction bases numbered 12, after V lost 5 bases and J lost 5 bases. The CDR3 spans 16 residues. CDR1 and CDR2 (germline): PRHDT, FYEKMQ (reference sequence).

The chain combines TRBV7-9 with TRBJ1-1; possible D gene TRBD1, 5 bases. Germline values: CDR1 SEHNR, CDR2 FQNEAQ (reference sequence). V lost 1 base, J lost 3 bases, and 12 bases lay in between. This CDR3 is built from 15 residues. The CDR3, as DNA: TGTGCCAGCAGCTTAGGACAGAGGGGTTACACTGAAGCTTTCTTT. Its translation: CASSLGQRGYTEAFF.

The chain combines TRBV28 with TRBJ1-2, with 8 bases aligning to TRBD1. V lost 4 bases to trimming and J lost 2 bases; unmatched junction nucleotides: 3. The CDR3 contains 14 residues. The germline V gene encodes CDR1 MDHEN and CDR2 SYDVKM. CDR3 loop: CASSWTGLNYGYTF. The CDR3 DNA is TGTGCCAGCAGTTGGACAGGGCTAAACTATGGCTACACCTTC.